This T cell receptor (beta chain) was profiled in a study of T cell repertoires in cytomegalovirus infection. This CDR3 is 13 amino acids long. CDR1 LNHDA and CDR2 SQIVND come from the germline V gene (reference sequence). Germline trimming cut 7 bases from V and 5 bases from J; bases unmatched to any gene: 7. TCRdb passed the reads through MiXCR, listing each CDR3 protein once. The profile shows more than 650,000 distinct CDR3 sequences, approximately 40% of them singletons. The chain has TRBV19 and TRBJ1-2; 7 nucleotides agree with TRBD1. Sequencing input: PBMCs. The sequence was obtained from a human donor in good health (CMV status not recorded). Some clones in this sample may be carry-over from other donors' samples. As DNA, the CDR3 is TGTGCCAGTAAGCAGGGGGACGGTTATGGCTACACCTTC. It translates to CASKQGDGYGYTF. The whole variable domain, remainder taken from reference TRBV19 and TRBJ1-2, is DGGITQSPKYLFRKEGQNVTLSCEQNLNHDAMYWYRQDPGQGLRLIYYSQIVNDFQKGDIAEGYSVSREKKESFPLTVTSAQKNPTAFYLCASKQGDGYGYTFGSGTRLTVV.